What follows are 23 T cell receptor beta chains derived from one specimen sequenced in a study of blood T cells in healthy people across ages. Through a sample-barcoded 5' primer and a J-beta primer mix, a second PCR was run for about 7 to 12 cycles. Using its own MiXCR run on the 5' RACE reads, TCRdb lists one record per CDR3 protein. The top ten hold 20% to 25% of the sample, which has around 2 million distinct CDR3 sequences, 39% seen once. The sample consisted of blood. These receptors originate from a human donor in good health.

Only one count was recorded for this clonotype. The gene calls are TRBV6-2 or TRBV6-3 and TRBJ1-6; D is unresolved. Trimming pared 8 bases from V and 14 bases from J, leaving 19 bases between. The germline V gene encodes CDR1 MNHEY and CDR2 SVGEGT. The CDR3 loop spans 13 amino acids. The CDR3 sequence: CASRLLRWSSLHF. As DNA, the CDR3 is TGTGCCAGCCGACTCCTCCGGTGGTCATCCCTCCACTTT.

This clonotype was detected only a few times. V gene TRBV29-1 combines with J gene TRBJ1-1; the D gene is possibly TRBD1 (5 bases). V was cut by 4 bases and J by 0 bases, with 12 bases left in between. CDR1 and CDR2 (germline): SQVTM, ANQGSEA. This CDR3 has 14 residues. The CDR3 DNA reads as TGCAGCGTTGCCGTTGGGGGGATGAACACTGAAGCTTTCTTT. Translated, it gives CSVAVGGMNTEAFF.

The chain uses TRBV7-9 and TRBJ2-3; 8 positions match TRBD2. Germline V gene sequence: CDR1 SEHNR, CDR2 FQNEAQ (reference sequence). There are 14 residues in the CDR3. V lost 7 bases and J lost 3; bases outside the gene matches: 6. CDR3 bases: TGTGCCAGCACCCCAGCGGGGGTAACAGATACGCAGTATTTT. Its protein is CASTPAGVTDTQYF.

A few counts support this clonotype. The chain recombines TRBV6-2 or TRBV6-3 with TRBJ2-7; the match to TRBD2 covers 10 bases. In germline, CDR1 is MNHEY, CDR2 SVGEGT. The CDR3 has 16 residues. V gave up 4 bases and J gave up 1 base; unmatched junction bases: 7. CDR3 bases: TGTGCCAGCAGTTCCCAAAGGACTAGCGGATCCTACGAGCAGTACTTC. Amino acid sequence: CASSSQRTSGSYEQYF.

The chain links TRBV11-2 to TRBJ1-2; TRBD1 is a possible D gene (6 bases). The CDR3 contains 14 residues. Germline V lookup: CDR1 SGHAT, CDR2 FQNNGV. V was pared by 7 bases and J by 4 bases, with 16 bases between. This CDR3 is CASIRGGGFYGYTF. In DNA form, the CDR3 reads TGTGCCAGCATCAGAGGGGGGGGGTTCTATGGCTACACCTTC.

V gene TRBV27 combines with J gene TRBJ1-5; the D is unclear. Between the trimmed V and J ends, which lost 2 bases and 2 bases, there was a span of 10 bases. The CDR3 totals 15 residues. The V gene's germline CDR1 is MNHEY and CDR2 SMNVEV (reference sequence). The CDR3 nucleotides are TGTGCCAGCAGTTTAGTTGGGAACGGCAATCAGCCCCAGCATTTT. Translated, it gives CASSLVGNGNQPQHF.

This chain uses TRBV9 with TRBJ1-1; no clear D. Germline V gives CDR1 SGDLS, CDR2 YYNGEE. CDR3 length equals 17 residues. Trimming removed 2 bases at V and 1 base at J, with 18 bases between. The CDR3 here is CASSVNPKGSQNTEAFF. CDR3 in DNA: TGTGCCAGCAGCGTCAATCCCAAAGGCAGCCAGAACACTGAAGCTTTCTTT.

This clonotype was counted only a few times. The rearrangement uses TRBV4-1 and TRBJ1-3, with D possibly TRBD1 on 5 matching bases. V was clipped by 1 base and J by 4 bases, with 11 bases between them. This CDR3 has 15 residues. Germline assignment: CDR1 MGHRA and CDR2 YSYEKL. CDR3 DNA sequence: TGCGCCAGCAGCCAAGCGGGGCGGGAAGGAAACACCATATATTTT. It specifies CASSQAGREGNTIYF.

This clonotype was counted a single time. The V gene is TRBV3-1, the J gene TRBJ1-2; D is unclear. CDR3 length equals 15 residues. Germline CDR1 and CDR2: LGHDT and YNNKEL (reference sequence). V was shortened by 1 base and J by 2 bases, with 11 bases between the two germline ends. The CDR3 DNA follows: TGTGCCAGCAGCCAAGTGGGCACCTTGAACTATGGCTACACCTTC. It codes for CASSQVGTLNYGYTF.

The gene calls are TRBV6-6 and TRBJ1-2, with 8 bases that match TRBD1. The trim removed 6 bases at V and 1 base at J, leaving 1 base unmatched. The CDR3 consists of 13 residues. The V gene's germline CDR1 is MNHNY and CDR2 SVGAGI (reference sequence). In nucleotides, the CDR3 is TGTGCCAGCAGACAGGGGGGTAACTATGGCTACACCTTC. It encodes CASRQGGNYGYTF.

The table lists this clonotype with a few counts. V usage is TRBV29-1 and J usage is TRBJ2-1; perhaps TRBD2 as D (5 bases). This CDR3 is built from 16 residues. V lost 7 bases and J lost 0, with 19 bases in between. Per the germline V gene, CDR1 is SQVTM and CDR2 is ANQGSEA. CDR3 DNA sequence: TGCAGCGCCGGATGGGTGTTTGGGAGCTCCTACAATGAGCAGTTCTTC. Translated, it gives CSAGWVFGSSYNEQFF.

The chain joins TRBV9 to TRBJ1-2; maybe TRBD1 (6 bases). The CDR3 runs to 13 residues. CDR1 and CDR2 from the germline V gene are SGDLS and YYNGEE. With 2 bases removed from V and 8 bases from J, the gap between germline ends came to 13 bases. The CDR3 DNA reads TGTGCCAGCAGCGTCCCCACAGGGACCGGCTACACCTTC. It is translated as CASSVPTGTGYTF.

This chain joins TRBV29-1 and TRBJ2-1; D not certain. The CDR3 is 12 residues long. CDR1 is SQVTM, CDR2 ANQGSEA, per germline. With 3 bases removed from V and 4 bases from J, the gap between germline ends came to 7 bases. CDR3: CSVDKIYNEQFF. As DNA, the CDR3 is TGCAGCGTTGATAAGATTTACAATGAGCAGTTCTTC.

The chain recombines TRBV29-1 with TRBJ2-7; 12 positions match TRBD2. The V and J ends lost 7 bases and 2 bases, in that order; junction bases with no gene match: 15. CDR1 and CDR2 from the germline V gene are SQVTM and ANQGSEA. This CDR3 has 17 residues. CDR3 residues: CSANGRLAGDMTYEQYF. DNA of the CDR3: TGCAGCGCTAATGGGAGACTAGCGGGGGATATGACCTACGAGCAGTACTTC.

The genes are TRBV12-3 or TRBV12-4 and TRBJ2-7, with D possibly being TRBD2 (7 bases). Deletions cut 2 bases from V and 3 bases from J, with 14 bases between. The CDR3 is 15 amino acids. CDR3 nucleotide sequence: TGTGCCAGCAGTTTATATGGGGGGGCCGGCTACGAGCAGTACTTC. It is translated as CASSLYGGAGYEQYF.

This chain connects TRBV19 to TRBJ1-2; D is unclear. Germline CDR1 reads LNHDA; CDR2 reads SQIVND (reference sequence). The CDR3 extends over 13 amino acids. Between the trimmed V and J ends, which lost 5 bases and 1 base, there was a span of 8 bases. CDR3 nucleotide sequence: TGTGCCAGTAGTCGTTTGGATAACTATGGCTACACCTTC. This codes for CASSRLDNYGYTF.

This chain joins TRBV29-1 and TRBJ2-3, with 9 bases identical to TRBD1. The germline V gene encodes CDR1 SQVTM and CDR2 ANQGSEA. CDR3 length equals 13 residues. V lost 6 bases and J lost 5; bases outside the gene matches: 6. The CDR3 is CSVQGQGRDTQYF. The CDR3 bases are TGCAGCGTCCAAGGACAGGGGAGAGATACGCAGTATTTT.

Concerning this clonotype itself: One end of the junction varies from germline; a read error may be responsible. This rearrangement joins TRBV12-3 or TRBV12-4 to TRBJ2-7, with D maybe TRBD1 (5 bases). CDR3 size: 14 residues. This CDR3 is CVSTPTSGMNEQYF. The DNA for the CDR3 is TGTGTCAGCACCCCAACTTCAGGGATGAACGAGCAGTACTTC.

This clonotype was detected only a few times. The chain carries TRBV12-3 or TRBV12-4 and TRBJ1-2, with D possibly TRBD1 on 6 matching bases. The V end was cut by 2 bases, the J end by 8 bases, with 12 bases between. The CDR3 runs to 13 residues. Here the CDR3 reads CASSLRPGEGYTF. DNA of the CDR3: TGTGCCAGCAGTTTAAGGCCAGGGGAAGGCTACACCTTC.

The chain carries TRBV7-8 and TRBJ1-2, with 7 bases aligning to TRBD1. CDR3 length equals 16 residues. The ends lost 5 bases at V and 4 bases at J; junction bases unmatched: 13. The V gene's germline CDR1 is SGHVS and CDR2 FQNEAQ. In DNA form, the CDR3 reads TGTGCCAGCAGCCCGGACCGGACAGGATTTTTCTATGGCTACACCTTC. Its translation is CASSPDRTGFFYGYTF.

The chain links TRBV11-2 to TRBJ2-7, with no clear D. CDR1 SGHAT and CDR2 FQNNGV come from the germline V gene. Trimming cost V 3 bases and J 3 bases, with 9 bases left between them. The CDR3 covers 13 residues. This chain's CDR3 is CASSFIRNYEQYF. In nucleotides, the CDR3 is TGTGCCAGCAGCTTCATCAGAAACTACGAGCAGTACTTC.

The genes are TRBV5-1 and TRBJ1-1, with 7 nucleotides matching TRBD1. Losses at the gene ends were 4 bases for V and 1 base for J; bases not matched to a gene: 13. CDR1 is SGHRS and CDR2 is YFSETQ in the germline V gene. This CDR3 has 17 residues. DNA for the CDR3: TGCGCCAGCAGCCCTATTGCAGGGGGTGTGGGGAACACTGAAGCTTTCTTT. Translation gives CASSPIAGGVGNTEAFF.

The V gene is TRBV18, the J gene TRBJ2-5; 7 bases fit TRBD1. Per germline, CDR1 KGHSH and CDR2 LQKENI. This CDR3 has 15 residues. V lost 1 base to trimming and J lost 5 bases; unmatched junction nucleotides: 7. The CDR3 protein is CASSPLKGAGETQYF. The CDR3 DNA sequence: TGTGCCAGCTCACCACTCAAGGGGGCCGGGGAGACCCAGTACTTC.